These 4 T cell receptor beta chains were sequenced from one sample in a study of shared clonotypes between healthy human individuals. CD8 cells regarded as naive lacked CD45RO, were positively chosen for CCR7, and omitted terminally differentiated effector memory CD45RA+ cells. The table came from immunoSEQ multiplex PCR; TCRdb's copy has only in-frame clones and leaves some out. The data hold about 750,000 clones, with about 92% observed a single time. The specimen was naive CD8+ T cells sorted from blood. These receptors came from a man younger than 45 in good health.

The J gene is TRBJ1-3, the V gene TRBV5-4; no definite D call. This CDR3 has 14 amino acids. CDR1 is SGHNT, CDR2 YYREEE, per germline (reference sequence). Between the trimmed V and J ends, which lost 0 bases and 6 bases, there was a span of 10 bases. The CDR3 here is CASSLGEHPNTIYF. As DNA, the CDR3 is TGTGCCAGCAGCTTGGGAGAGCACCCAAACACCATATATTTT.

The CDR3 loop reads CASQLAGAREQYF. As DNA, the CDR3 is TGTGCCAGCCAACTAGCGGGAGCAAGGGAGCAGTACTTC. V is TRBV27 and J is TRBJ2-7; 11 bases agree with TRBD2. V lost 8 bases, J lost 7 bases, and 7 bases stayed unmatched. CDR1 is MNHEY and CDR2 is SMNVEV in the germline V gene (reference sequence). The CDR3 totals 13 residues.

The V gene is TRBV4-1, the J gene TRBJ1-4, with 7 bases that match TRBD1. The CDR3 runs 14 residues. From germline, CDR1 is MGHRA and CDR2 YSYEKL. V lost 4 bases and J lost 6; bases outside the gene matches: 5. CDR3 nucleotide sequence: TGCGCCAGCAGCCGGGGACAGTGGGATGAAAAACTGTTTTTT. This sequence encodes CASSRGQWDEKLFF.

The chain is built from TRBV7-9 and TRBJ2-3; D uncertain. Germline CDR1 SEHNR, CDR2 FQNEAQ (reference sequence). CDR3 length: 14 residues. The V end was cut by 4 bases, the J end by 4 bases, with 12 bases between. The DNA of the CDR3 is TGTGCCAGCAGCTCTTATGAAGTCGCAGATACGCAGTATTTT. It is translated as CASSSYEVADTQYF.